A selection of T cell receptor beta chains follows, all from one sample in a study of neoadjuvant anti-PD-1 for oral cavity cancer. The protocol was immunoSEQ multiplex PCR, while the TCRdb copy is restricted to in-frame clones and leaves out a portion. The sample includes about 23,000 clones, less than 50% of them seen just once. Sequencing used tumor tissue, obtained after nivolumab (anti-PD-1) treatment. Source of these receptors: a person between 35 and 79 years old with oral cavity squamous cell carcinoma. CDR3s include the opening cysteine and the closing phenylalanine or tryptophan. Each record gives: D gene, J gene, V gene, clone size, CDR3 DNA, CDR3 protein. D genes are given only for firm matches. Clone size is stated in some rows and not others, as once, few, many or a class when expanded.

D: NA; J: TRBJ2-3; V: TRBV9; size: many; DNA: TGTGCCAGCAGCCTGCTCGCGCGGGGGCCTAGCACAGATACGCAGTATTTT; CDR3: CASSLLARGPSTDTQYF
D: TRBD1; J: TRBJ1-4; V: TRBV6-1; size: NA; DNA: TGTGCCAGCAGTCCCCCAGGGGGCGTATCTGAAAAACTGTTTTTT; CDR3: CASSPPGGVSEKLFF
D: NA; J: TRBJ1-2; V: TRBV7-8; size: NA; DNA: TGTGCCAGCAGCTTAGTTCTACAGGGTCGGCGCCTCTATGGCTACACCTTC; CDR3: CASSLVLQGRRLYGYTF
D: NA; J: TRBJ1-6; V: TRBV6-1; size: NA; DNA: TGTGCCAGTACCGGACAACGGACGAATTCACCCCTCCACTTT; CDR3: CASTGQRTNSPLHF
D: NA; J: TRBJ1-1; V: TRBV9; size: NA; DNA: TGTGCCAGCAGCGCCTCCCACGGGGGCACTGAAGCTTTCTTT; CDR3: CASSASHGGTEAFF
D: TRBD2; J: TRBJ2-1; V: TRBV29-1; size: NA; DNA: TGCAGCGCAAGGGAGGGAATGTACGGTGGCAATGAGCAGTTCTTC; CDR3: CSAREGMYGGNEQFF
D: TRBD1; J: TRBJ2-7; V: TRBV6-1; size: many; DNA: TGTGCCAGCAGTGAAGGGGACAGCTCCTACGAGCAGTACTTC; CDR3: CASSEGDSSYEQYF
D: TRBD1; J: TRBJ1-2; V: TRBV14; size: NA; DNA: TGTGCCAGCAGCCTTTCACGTACCGGGACAGGTCGAGGCTACACCTTC; CDR3: CASSLSRTGTGRGYTF
D: NA; J: TRBJ1-3; V: TRBV2; size: NA; DNA: TGTGCCAGCAGTGAACAGGGGACTGCTGGAAACACCATATATTTT; CDR3: CASSEQGTAGNTIYF
D: TRBD1; J: TRBJ1-2; V: TRBV11-2; size: few; DNA: TGTGCCAGCGCCCGGGACAGCGACTATGGCTACACCTTC; CDR3: CASARDSDYGYTF
D: TRBD1; J: TRBJ1-2; V: TRBV7-2; size: NA; DNA: TGTGCCAGCAGCTTATGGCAGGGGGCGGGCTATGGCTACACCTTC; CDR3: CASSLWQGAGYGYTF
D: NA; J: TRBJ1-3; V: TRBV28; size: few; DNA: TGTGCCAGCAGTTTTGCCGGGTCCGGAAACACCATATATTTT; CDR3: CASSFAGSGNTIYF
D: TRBD2; J: TRBJ2-7; V: TRBV6-5; size: many; DNA: TGTGCCAGCAGTTACTCCCGCGGGGGGCACTACGAGCAGTACTTC; CDR3: CASSYSRGGHYEQYF
D: TRBD1; J: TRBJ1-2; V: TRBV2; size: NA; DNA: TGTGCCAGCAACGAGGGGGCTGAGGGCTATGGCTACACCTTC; CDR3: CASNEGAEGYGYTF
D: TRBD2; J: TRBJ2-7; V: TRBV2; size: few; DNA: TGTGCCAGCAGCGCCGACAGCGGGGGGGCGGGGGAGCAGTACTTC; CDR3: CASSADSGGAGEQYF
D: NA; J: TRBJ1-2; V: TRBV19; size: NA; DNA: TGTGCCAGTGGGGAGGGTTACTTCGACTATGGCTACACCTTC; CDR3: CASGEGYFDYGYTF
D: NA; J: TRBJ1-5; V: TRBV19; size: many; DNA: TGTGCCAGTACCGAGAGGCGGGGGAATCAGCCCCAGCATTTT; CDR3: CASTERRGNQPQHF
D: TRBD2; J: TRBJ2-3; V: TRBV7-9; size: few; DNA: TGTGCCAGCAGCTTAGTGGCGGGGGTCCAGCTAGATACGCAGTATTTT; CDR3: CASSLVAGVQLDTQYF
D: TRBD1; J: TRBJ1-1; V: TRBV5-5; size: NA; DNA: TGTGCCAGCAGCTTGGACAGGGGTGGAGTCGGAGCTTTCTTT; CDR3: CASSLDRGGVGAFF
D: TRBD1; J: TRBJ2-7; V: TRBV6-1; size: once; DNA: TGTGCCAGCAAACGGGACAGGACACACTACGAGCAGTACTTC; CDR3: CASKRDRTHYEQYF
D: TRBD1; J: TRBJ1-6; V: TRBV7-2; size: NA; DNA: TGTGCCAGCAGCTCCACAGGGGGCTCACCTAATTCACCCCTCCACTTT; CDR3: CASSSTGGSPNSPLHF
D: NA; J: TRBJ2-7; V: TRBV11-3; size: NA; DNA: TGTGCCAGCAGGGCCTACGAGCAGTACTTC; CDR3: CASRAYEQYF
D: TRBD1; J: TRBJ2-7; V: TRBV6-5; size: NA; DNA: TGTGCCAGCAGTGACTCGACAGGGAGAGGGTACGAGCAGTACTTC; CDR3: CASSDSTGRGYEQYF
D: TRBD1; J: TRBJ1-1; V: TRBV7-6; size: few; DNA: TGTGCCAGCAGCTCCCGACAGGGGATGAACACTGAAGCTTTCTTT; CDR3: CASSSRQGMNTEAFF
D: TRBD1; J: TRBJ1-6; V: TRBV7-8; size: few; DNA: TGTGCCAGCAGCTCCTACCAGGGGGCTGGGAATTCACCCCTCCACTTT; CDR3: CASSSYQGAGNSPLHF
D: TRBD1; J: TRBJ1-1; V: TRBV19; size: many; DNA: TGTGCCAGTACCCCTGTCGTGGGACAGTCGAACACTGAAGCTTTCTTT; CDR3: CASTPVVGQSNTEAFF
D: NA; J: TRBJ2-6; V: TRBV4-1; size: few; DNA: TGCGCCAGCAGCCACTCAACAGGCTCTGGGGCCAACGTCCTGACTTTC; CDR3: CASSHSTGSGANVLTF
D: NA; J: TRBJ2-2; V: TRBV6-1; size: NA; DNA: TGTGCCAGCAGTGAAGGCCGTTGGACCGGGGAGCTGTTTTTT; CDR3: CASSEGRWTGELFF
D: NA; J: TRBJ2-7; V: TRBV10-3; size: few; DNA: TGTGCCATCAGCTTACAGGGCCCTGGGTACGAGCAGTACTTC; CDR3: CAISLQGPGYEQYF
D: NA; J: TRBJ1-2; V: TRBV11-2; size: few; DNA: TGTGCCAGTTCGGCAGAGAACTATGGCTACACCTTC; CDR3: CASSAENYGYTF
D: NA; J: TRBJ1-1; V: TRBV5-6; size: few; DNA: TGTGCCAGCAGCTTGGGGTTACAGAACACTGAAGCTTTCTTT; CDR3: CASSLGLQNTEAFF
D: NA; J: TRBJ1-1; V: TRBV9; size: NA; DNA: TGTGCCACCTCCCGATCTCCCGGATTGAACACTGAAGCTTTCTTT; CDR3: CATSRSPGLNTEAFF
D: NA; J: TRBJ2-5; V: TRBV11-2; size: many; DNA: TGTGCCAGCAGCTTAACGGCTAACCCGTGGACCCAGTACTTC; CDR3: CASSLTANPWTQYF
D: TRBD1; J: TRBJ1-4; V: TRBV7-2; size: NA; DNA: TGTGCCAGCAGCCCCGGGACAGGGGGCAGCGCGGGTGAAAAACTGTTTTTT; CDR3: CASSPGTGGSAGEKLFF
D: NA; J: TRBJ2-5; V: TRBV4-3; size: once; DNA: TGCGCCAGCAGCCGGCGGTATCAAGGAGAGACCCAGTACTTC; CDR3: CASSRRYQGETQYF
D: NA; J: TRBJ2-2; V: TRBV2; size: few; DNA: TGTGCCAGCAGAAGCACGAACACCGGGGAGCTGTTTTTT; CDR3: CASRSTNTGELFF
D: NA; J: TRBJ2-5; V: TRBV29-1; size: NA; DNA: TGCAGCGTTGAGGGACAAGAGACCCAGTACTTC; CDR3: CSVEGQETQYF